This T cell receptor (beta chain) was sequenced for a study of T-cell memory formation after mild COVID-19. Study-wide context: Across donors, TCR clusters were largely donor specific.

There are many counts of this clonotype. MiXCR was run by TCRdb on the 5' RACE reads, yielding one entry per CDR3 protein. The table has fewer than 350,000 distinct CDR3 sequences, around an eighth seen once. This CDR3 is built from 16 residues. From germline, CDR1 is SGHRS and CDR2 YFSETQ. V was clipped by 3 bases and J by 0 bases; unmatched bases: 2. This receptor was identified in a man aged 18-30 years who had mild COVID-19 (a few samples of this study predate the infection). Cell type and time point are not known. V usage is TRBV5-1 and J usage is TRBJ2-1; 11 nucleotides agree with TRBD2. Sequencing used PBMCs or a T cell subset sorted from them (not recorded which). The CDR3 DNA reads as TGCGCCAGCAGCTCGGGACTAGCGGACTCCTACAATGAGCAGTTCTTC. Encoded protein: CASSSGLADSYNEQFF.